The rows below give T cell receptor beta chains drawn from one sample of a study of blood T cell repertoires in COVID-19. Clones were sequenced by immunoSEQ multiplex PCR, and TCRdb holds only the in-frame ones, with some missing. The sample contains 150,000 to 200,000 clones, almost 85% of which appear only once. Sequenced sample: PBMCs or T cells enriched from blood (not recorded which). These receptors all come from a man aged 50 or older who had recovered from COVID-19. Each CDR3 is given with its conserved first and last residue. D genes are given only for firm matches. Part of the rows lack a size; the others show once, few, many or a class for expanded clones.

CAISAVGRGNTGELFF	TGTGCCATCAGTGCCGTGGGTCGGGGGAACACCGGGGAGCTGTTTTTT	TRBV10-3	TRBJ2-2	-	-
CASSKNGTRTGFEQYF	TGTGCCAGCAGCAAAAACGGGACTAGGACCGGTTTTGAGCAGTACTTC	TRBV5-5	TRBJ2-7	-	TRBD2
CASRTGGYEQYF	TGTGCCAGCAGAACCGGTGGTTACGAGCAGTACTTC	TRBV28	TRBJ2-7	few	-
CASSTGANYGYTF	TGTGCCAGCAGCACAGGGGCCAACTATGGCTACACCTTC	TRBV6-5	TRBJ1-2	once	TRBD1
CASSPHEVSGGAQYF	TGTGCCAGCAGCCCGCATGAGGTTAGCGGGGGGGCGCAGTATTTT	TRBV9	TRBJ2-3	-	TRBD2
CASSALAGDYNEQFF	TGTGCCAGCAGCGCGTTAGCGGGAGACTACAATGAGCAGTTCTTC	TRBV9	TRBJ2-1	-	TRBD2
CASSPSDSSYEQYF	TGTGCCAGTAGTCCCTCCGATAGCTCCTACGAGCAGTACTTC	TRBV19	TRBJ2-7	-	-
CASSLGQNNEAFF	TGTGCCAGCAGCTTGGGACAGAACAATGAAGCTTTCTTT	TRBV5-4	TRBJ1-1	-	-
CASSGGTDTGELFF	TGCGCCAGCAGCGGCGGGACGGACACCGGGGAGCTGTTTTTT	TRBV5-1	TRBJ2-2	few	-
CASKRGWTSVNEQFF	TGTGCCAGCAAAAGGGGGTGGACTAGCGTCAATGAGCAGTTCTTC	TRBV5-6	TRBJ2-1	once	TRBD2
CASTRRGPSYEQYF	TGTGCCAGCACCCGGAGGGGACCGAGCTACGAGCAGTACTTC	TRBV2	TRBJ2-7	-	-
CASTRGTALLNTEAFF	TGTGCCAGCACCCGTGGGACAGCGCTGTTGAACACTGAAGCTTTCTTT	TRBV19	TRBJ1-1	-	TRBD1
CASSLNIASYEQYF	TGTGCCAGCAGCCTTAATATAGCTAGCTACGAGCAGTACTTC	TRBV14	TRBJ2-7	-	-
CASSEIAPLLAGGFTDTQYF	TGTGCCAGCAGCGAAATTGCCCCACTACTAGCGGGAGGGTTCACAGATACGCAGTATTTT	TRBV28	TRBJ2-3	few	TRBD2
CAWSRQGDQGQFF	TGTGCCTGGAGTAGACAGGGGGACCAAGGGCAGTTCTTC	TRBV30	TRBJ2-1	-	TRBD1
CASSFDRDEKLFF	TGTGCCAGCAGCTTTGACAGGGACGAAAAACTGTTTTTT	TRBV28	TRBJ1-4	-	TRBD1
CASSPDIAEQYF	TGTGCCAGCAGTCCGGACATAGCCGAGCAGTACTTC	TRBV28	TRBJ2-7	-	-
CASSRTSGGDSTDTQYF	TGTGCCAGCAGCCGGACTAGCGGGGGGGATAGCACAGATACGCAGTATTTT	TRBV3-1/TRBV3-2	TRBJ2-3	-	TRBD2
CASGTDRVSADTQYF	TGCGCCAGCGGTACGGACAGGGTTTCGGCGGATACGCAGTATTTT	TRBV10-1	TRBJ2-3	-	TRBD1
CASRGAGYEQYF	TGTGCCAGCCGGGGGGCTGGATACGAGCAGTACTTC	TRBV19	TRBJ2-7	-	-
CASSLGLALHTDTQYF	TGTGCCAGCAGCCTGGGACTGGCCCTCCACACAGATACGCAGTATTTT	TRBV5-4	TRBJ2-3	few	-
CASSLVGQGETQYF	TGTGCTAGCAGCTTAGTAGGACAGGGAGAGACCCAGTACTTC	TRBV7-7	TRBJ2-5	-	TRBD1
CASSLGGTRGGNEQFF	TGTGCCAGCAGCTTAGGAGGGACTAGAGGTGGTAATGAGCAGTTCTTC	TRBV11-1	TRBJ2-1	-	TRBD2
CAISEPDRGLNYGYTF	TGTGCCATCAGTGAGCCAGACAGGGGGCTAAACTATGGCTACACCTTC	TRBV10-3	TRBJ1-2	-	TRBD1
CASSDQQQGPYEQYF	TGTGCCAGCAGTGACCAACAACAGGGTCCCTACGAGCAGTACTTC	TRBV25-1	TRBJ2-7	-	-
CASFRRNTGELFF	TGTGCCAGTTTTAGAAGGAACACCGGGGAGCTGTTTTTT	TRBV6-5	TRBJ2-2	-	-
CASGQADNSPLHF	TGTGCCAGCGGACAGGCTGATAATTCACCCCTCCACTTT	TRBV3-1/TRBV3-2	TRBJ1-6	-	TRBD1
CASSRVTGTDEQYF	TGCGCCAGCAGCCGAGTCACAGGTACGGACGAGCAGTACTTC	TRBV5-1	TRBJ2-7	-	-
CAACGPGQPQHF	TGTGCCGCCTGCGGGCCGGGTCAGCCCCAGCATTTT	TRBV27	TRBJ1-5	-	-
CASSSDKTRGELFF	TGTGCCAGCAGCTCGGACAAGACCAGGGGGGAGCTGTTTTTT	TRBV5-4	TRBJ2-2	-	-
CASSRNGQYTEAFF	TGTGCCAGCAGTCGTAACGGACAGTACACTGAAGCTTTCTTT	TRBV2	TRBJ1-1	-	-
CASSFPGQGRETQYF	TGTGCCAGCAGCTTTCCGGGACAGGGGAGGGAGACCCAGTACTTC	TRBV7-6	TRBJ2-5	few	TRBD1
CASSPPIGLANNEQFF	TGTGCCAGCTCACCACCTATTGGACTAGCGAACAATGAGCAGTTCTTC	TRBV18	TRBJ2-1	-	TRBD2
CASRSRNGNQPQHF	TGTGCCAGTAGATCCAGGAATGGGAATCAGCCCCAGCATTTT	TRBV19	TRBJ1-5	-	-
CAWNTGGDQPQHF	TGTGCCTGGAACACAGGGGGCGATCAGCCCCAGCATTTT	TRBV30	TRBJ1-5	-	TRBD1
CASTSSIARHRKNIQYF	TGTGCCAGCACCTCCTCAATAGCGCGACATCGCAAAAACATTCAGTACTTC	TRBV28	TRBJ2-4	once	-
CASRVWGTGNQETQYF	TGTGCCAGCAGAGTTTGGGGCACAGGGAACCAAGAGACCCAGTACTTC	TRBV28	TRBJ2-5	-	-
CASTDLLTGGHF	TGTGCCAGCACCGACCTCTTGACAGGAGGGCATTTT	TRBV7-4	TRBJ1-5	-	-
CASSVVGGPNNEQFF	TGTGCCAGCAGCGTAGTGGGGGGGCCCAACAATGAGCAGTTCTTC	TRBV9	TRBJ2-1	-	-
CASSDQKGLGETQYF	TGCGCCAGCAGCGATCAAAAGGGACTGGGGGAGACCCAGTACTTC	TRBV5-1	TRBJ2-5	few	-
CASAEGGPNQPQHF	TGTGCCAGCGCGGAGGGCGGACCGAATCAGCCCCAGCATTTT	TRBV6-5	TRBJ1-5	-	-
CASSQPQDREVYNEQFF	TGCGCCAGCAGCCAACCCCAGGACAGGGAGGTGTACAATGAGCAGTTCTTC	TRBV4-1	TRBJ2-1	-	TRBD1
CASSFGVLQPQHF	TGTGCCAGCAGCTTCGGGGTTCTCCAGCCCCAGCATTTT	TRBV7-9	TRBJ1-5	-	-
CASSVTYEQYF	TGTGCCAGCAGTGTGACATACGAGCAGTACTTC	TRBV25-1	TRBJ2-7	-	-
CASSQDLITGTGVRYGYTF	TGTGCCAGCAGCCAAGATCTGATTACAGGGACAGGGGTCCGGTACGGCTACACCTTC	TRBV3-1/TRBV3-2	TRBJ1-2	-	TRBD1
CAWSVAGLINEKLFF	TGTGCCTGGAGTGTGGCTGGACTCATTAATGAAAAACTGTTTTTT	TRBV30	TRBJ1-4	-	-
CASSYPSRGGTDTQYF	TGTGCCAGCAGTTACCCGTCCAGAGGCGGCACAGATACGCAGTATTTT	TRBV6-5	TRBJ2-3	-	-
CASSFSRGSDSPLHF	TGTGCCAGCAGCTTTTCCAGGGGGTCGGATTCACCCCTCCACTTT	TRBV7-9	TRBJ1-6	-	TRBD1